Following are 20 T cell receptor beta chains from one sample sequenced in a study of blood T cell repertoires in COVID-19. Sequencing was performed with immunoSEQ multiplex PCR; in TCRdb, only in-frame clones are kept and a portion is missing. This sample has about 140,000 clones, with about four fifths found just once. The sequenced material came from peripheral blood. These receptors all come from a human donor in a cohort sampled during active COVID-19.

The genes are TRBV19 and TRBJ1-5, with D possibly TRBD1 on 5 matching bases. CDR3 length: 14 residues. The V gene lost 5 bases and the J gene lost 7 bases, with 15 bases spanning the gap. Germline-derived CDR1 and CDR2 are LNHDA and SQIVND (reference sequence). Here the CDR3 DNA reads TGTGCCAGTAGTGTGGACCAGGACAACCAGCCCCAGCATTTT. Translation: CASSVDQDNQPQHF.

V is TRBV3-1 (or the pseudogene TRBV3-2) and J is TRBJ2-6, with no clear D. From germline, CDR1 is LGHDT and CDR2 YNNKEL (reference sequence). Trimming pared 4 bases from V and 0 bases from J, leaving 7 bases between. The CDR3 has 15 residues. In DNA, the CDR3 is TGTGCCAGCAGCCGAGGAAGCTCTGGGGCCAACGTCCTGACTTTC. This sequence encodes CASSRGSSGANVLTF.

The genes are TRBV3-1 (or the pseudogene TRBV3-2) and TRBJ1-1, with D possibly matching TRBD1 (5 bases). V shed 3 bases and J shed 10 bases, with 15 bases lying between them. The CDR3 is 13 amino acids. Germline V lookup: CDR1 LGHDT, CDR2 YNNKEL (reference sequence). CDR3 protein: CASSQDPGFGAFF. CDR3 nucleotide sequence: TGTGCCAGCAGCCAGGACCCAGGGTTCGGAGCTTTCTTT.

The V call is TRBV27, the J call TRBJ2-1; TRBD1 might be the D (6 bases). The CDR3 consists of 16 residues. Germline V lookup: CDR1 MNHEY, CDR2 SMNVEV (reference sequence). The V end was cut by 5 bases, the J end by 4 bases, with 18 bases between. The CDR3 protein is CASSPWDTSPYNEQFF. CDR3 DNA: TGTGCCAGCAGTCCATGGGACACCTCACCTTACAATGAGCAGTTCTTC.

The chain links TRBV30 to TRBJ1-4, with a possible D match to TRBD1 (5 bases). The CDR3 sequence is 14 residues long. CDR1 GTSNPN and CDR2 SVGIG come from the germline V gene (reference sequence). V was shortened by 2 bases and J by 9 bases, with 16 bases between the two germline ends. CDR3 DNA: TGTGCCTGGAGTTCCCTTGGAGGGGCCAAAAAACTGTTTTTT. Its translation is CAWSSLGGAKKLFF.

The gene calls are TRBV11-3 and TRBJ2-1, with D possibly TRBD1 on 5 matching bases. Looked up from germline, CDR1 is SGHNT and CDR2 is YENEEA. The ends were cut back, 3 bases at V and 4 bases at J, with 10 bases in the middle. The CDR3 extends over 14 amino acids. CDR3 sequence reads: CASSLGQQYNEQFF. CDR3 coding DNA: TGTGCCAGCAGCTTGGGGCAACAATACAATGAGCAGTTCTTC.

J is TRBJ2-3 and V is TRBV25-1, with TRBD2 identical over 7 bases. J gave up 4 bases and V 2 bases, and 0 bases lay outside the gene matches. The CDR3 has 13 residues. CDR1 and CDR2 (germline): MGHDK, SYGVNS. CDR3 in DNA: TGTGCCAGCAGTGAACGGGGGGCAGATACGCAGTATTTT. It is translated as CASSERGADTQYF.

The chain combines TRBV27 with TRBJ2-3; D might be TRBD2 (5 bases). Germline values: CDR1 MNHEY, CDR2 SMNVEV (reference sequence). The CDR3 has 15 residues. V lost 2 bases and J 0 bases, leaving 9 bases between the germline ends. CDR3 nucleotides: TGTGCCAGCAGTTTAGGATGGACTAGCACAGATACGCAGTATTTT. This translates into CASSLGWTSTDTQYF.

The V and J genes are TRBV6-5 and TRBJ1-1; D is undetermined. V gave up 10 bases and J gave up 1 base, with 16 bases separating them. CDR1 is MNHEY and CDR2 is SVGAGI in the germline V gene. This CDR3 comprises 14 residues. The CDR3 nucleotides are TGTGCCACCCACGAGTACCCAGGGAACACTGAAGCTTTCTTT. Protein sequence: CATHEYPGNTEAFF.

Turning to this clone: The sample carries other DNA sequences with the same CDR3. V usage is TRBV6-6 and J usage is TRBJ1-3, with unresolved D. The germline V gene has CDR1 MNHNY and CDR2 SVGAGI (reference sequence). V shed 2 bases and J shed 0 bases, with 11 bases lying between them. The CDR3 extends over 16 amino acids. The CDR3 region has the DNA TGTGCCAGCAGTTACCTAGACTCATCCTCTGGAAACACCATATATTTT. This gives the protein CASSYLDSSSGNTIYF.

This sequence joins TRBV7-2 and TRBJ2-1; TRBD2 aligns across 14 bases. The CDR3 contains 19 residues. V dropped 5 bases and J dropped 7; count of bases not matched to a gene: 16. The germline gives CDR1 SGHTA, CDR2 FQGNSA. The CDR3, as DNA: TGTGCCAGCAGCCCCAAACAAATTTCGGGACTAGCGGGAGATAATGAGCAGTTCTTC. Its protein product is CASSPKQISGLAGDNEQFF.

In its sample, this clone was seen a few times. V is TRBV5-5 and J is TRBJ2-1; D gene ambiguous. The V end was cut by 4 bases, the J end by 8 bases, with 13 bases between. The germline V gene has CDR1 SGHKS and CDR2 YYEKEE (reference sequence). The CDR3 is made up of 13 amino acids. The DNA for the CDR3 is TGTGCCAGCAGCGCAACAGAGTACGATGAGCAGTTCTTC. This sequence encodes CASSATEYDEQFF.

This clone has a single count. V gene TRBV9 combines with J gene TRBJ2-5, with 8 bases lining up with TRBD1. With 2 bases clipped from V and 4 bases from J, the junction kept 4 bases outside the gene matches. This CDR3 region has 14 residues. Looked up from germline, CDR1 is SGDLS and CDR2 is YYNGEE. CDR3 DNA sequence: TGTGCCAGCAGCGTGAGGACAGGGACAGAGACCCAGTACTTC. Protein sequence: CASSVRTGTETQYF.

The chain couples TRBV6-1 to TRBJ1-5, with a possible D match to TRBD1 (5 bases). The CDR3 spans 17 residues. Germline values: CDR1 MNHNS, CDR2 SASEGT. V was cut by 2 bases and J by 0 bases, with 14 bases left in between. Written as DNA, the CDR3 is TGTGCCAGCAGTGAACAGGGCCAGGCGTTTAGCAATCAGCCCCAGCATTTT. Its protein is CASSEQGQAFSNQPQHF.

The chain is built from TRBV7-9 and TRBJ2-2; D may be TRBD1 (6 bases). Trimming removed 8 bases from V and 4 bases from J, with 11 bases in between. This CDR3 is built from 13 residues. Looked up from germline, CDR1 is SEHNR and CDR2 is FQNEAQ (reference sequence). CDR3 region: CASSGVSTGELFF. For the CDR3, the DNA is TGTGCCAGCTCAGGGGTCTCCACCGGGGAGCTGTTTTTT.

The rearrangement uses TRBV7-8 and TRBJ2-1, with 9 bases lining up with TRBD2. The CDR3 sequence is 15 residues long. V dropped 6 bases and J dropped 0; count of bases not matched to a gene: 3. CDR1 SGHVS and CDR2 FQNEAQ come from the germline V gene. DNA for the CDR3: TGTGCCAGCAGGAATAGCGGGAGCTCCTACAATGAGCAGTTCTTC. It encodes CASRNSGSSYNEQFF.

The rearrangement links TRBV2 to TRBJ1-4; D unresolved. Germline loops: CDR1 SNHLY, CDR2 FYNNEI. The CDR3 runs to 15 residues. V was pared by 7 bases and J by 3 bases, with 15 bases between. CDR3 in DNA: TGTGCCAGCACCCCTTGGGCCGCCGCTAATGAAAAACTGTTTTTT. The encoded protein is CASTPWAAANEKLFF.

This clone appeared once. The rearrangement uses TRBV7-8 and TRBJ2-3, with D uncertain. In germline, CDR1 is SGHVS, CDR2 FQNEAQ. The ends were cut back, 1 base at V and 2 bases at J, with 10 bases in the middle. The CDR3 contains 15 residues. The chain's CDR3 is CASSLERAYTDTQYF. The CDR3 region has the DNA TGTGCCAGCAGCTTAGAGAGAGCATACACAGATACGCAGTATTTT.

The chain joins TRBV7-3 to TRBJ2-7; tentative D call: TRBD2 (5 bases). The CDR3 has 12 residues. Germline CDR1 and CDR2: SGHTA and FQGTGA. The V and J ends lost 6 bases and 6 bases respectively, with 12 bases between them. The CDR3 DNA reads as TGTGCCAGCAGGGACTCGAGAGGCGAGCAGTACTTC. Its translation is CASRDSRGEQYF.

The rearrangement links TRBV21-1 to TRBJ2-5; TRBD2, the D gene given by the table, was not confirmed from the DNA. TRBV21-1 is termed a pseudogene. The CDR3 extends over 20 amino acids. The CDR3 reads CASSKGGKASGRVAQETQYF. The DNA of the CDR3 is TGTGCCAGCAGCAAAGGGGGGAAGGCTAGCGGGAGGGTTGCCCAAGAGACCCAGTACTTC.